One sample yielded the 29 T cell receptor beta chains listed below, sequenced in a study of Ad26.COV2.S vaccination and SARS-CoV-2 variants. Measured with immunoSEQ multiplex PCR; TCRdb has only the in-frame clones, and not every one. The sample gives 320,000 or so clones, under 90% of which show up once; about 5% is in the top ten. The treatment denotes: some 20 received Ad26.COV2.S at low or high dose, single or two shots; about 5 received placebo; per-sample allocation not given. The study sampled participants on day 63 after the first vaccine or placebo injection. Sequencing used peripheral blood, obtained in a trial of Ad26.COV2.S vaccine versus placebo. These receptors came from a person between 18 and 60 years old who received the Ad26.COV2.S COVID-19 vaccine or a placebo.

V usage is TRBV19 and J usage is TRBJ2-5, with D possibly called TRBD1 or TRBD2 (5 bases each). Trimming took 5 bases from V and 6 from J, leaving 16 bases between them. Per germline, CDR1 LNHDA and CDR2 SQIVND (reference sequence). The CDR3 length is 14 residues. This chain's CDR3 is CASSSRTGGKTQYF. CDR3 bases: TGTGCCAGTAGTTCCCGGACTGGGGGTAAGACCCAGTACTTC. The whole variable domain, filled in from reference TRBV19 and TRBJ2-5, reads DGGITQSPKYLFRKEGQNVTLSCEQNLNHDAMYWYRQDPGQGLRLIYYSQIVNDFQKGDIAEGYSVSREKKESFPLTVTSAQKNPTAFYLCASSSRTGGKTQYFGPGTRLLVL.

V is TRBV27 and J is TRBJ1-1; no reliable D call. The length of the CDR3 is 15 residues. Germline CDR1 is MNHEY and CDR2 is SMNVEV (reference sequence). The germline V and J ends were trimmed by 5 bases and 4 bases, with 17 bases remaining between them. Here the CDR3 reads CASSPSGRRFTEAFF. The CDR3 DNA follows: TGTGCCAGCAGTCCTTCCGGAAGGAGGTTCACTGAAGCTTTCTTT.

The gene calls are TRBV7-9 and TRBJ1-2; TRBD1 matches at 9 bases. The ends lost 5 bases at V and 8 bases at J; junction bases unmatched: 6. Germline V CDR1 and CDR2: SEHNR, FQNEAQ (reference sequence). The CDR3 extends over 13 amino acids. CDR3 DNA sequence: TGTGCCAGCAGCACCGGGACAGGGAACGGCTACACCTTC. As protein: CASSTGTGNGYTF.

This rearrangement joins TRBV7-2 to TRBJ1-5; D is unresolved. Trimming cost V 4 bases and J 3 bases, with 13 bases left between them. This CDR3 contains 15 residues. Germline CDR1 SGHTA, CDR2 FQGNSA. The CDR3 loop is CASSSTQTVNQPQHF. In DNA form, the CDR3 reads TGTGCCAGCAGCTCAACCCAGACGGTCAATCAGCCCCAGCATTTT.

This sequence joins TRBV5-4 and TRBJ1-3, with 8 bases fitting TRBD1. Germline lookup yields CDR1 SGHNT and CDR2 YYREEE (reference sequence). With 4 bases clipped from V and 4 bases from J, the junction kept 1 base outside the gene matches. The CDR3 consists of 13 residues. The CDR3 region is CASSRQGGNTIYF. The CDR3 region has the DNA TGTGCCAGCAGCAGACAGGGGGGAAACACCATATATTTT.

This clone was counted once. The chain has TRBV2 and TRBJ1-5; 7 bases map to TRBD1. With V trimmed by 4 bases and J by 4 bases, 4 bases remained unmatched. This CDR3 is 14 amino acids long. Germline V lookup: CDR1 SNHLY, CDR2 FYNNEI. The CDR3 nucleotides are TGTGCCAGCAGTGTACAGGGGTCAAATCAGCCCCAGCATTTT. This sequence encodes CASSVQGSNQPQHF.

The rearrangement joins TRBV7-2 to TRBJ2-2; a possible D gene is TRBD2 (5 bases). This CDR3 region has 16 residues. Looked up from germline, CDR1 is SGHTA and CDR2 is FQGNSA. V dropped 5 bases and J dropped 4 bases, with 17 bases sitting between them. CDR3 loop: CASSPIEGLGTGELFF. CDR3 nucleotide sequence: TGTGCCAGCAGCCCTATTGAGGGCCTGGGCACCGGGGAGCTGTTTTTT.

The CDR3 DNA sequence: TGTGCCAGCAGTGGGGAGGCCGAAATTGCCTATGGCTACACCTTC. Protein sequence: CASSGEAEIAYGYTF. The gene calls are TRBV2 and TRBJ1-2, with D unclear. V lost 4 bases, J lost 4 bases, and 16 bases lay in between. CDR1 and CDR2 (germline): SNHLY, FYNNEI. CDR3 length equals 15 residues.

The rearrangement uses TRBV6-1 and TRBJ2-7; D not certain. The CDR3 contains 15 residues. V lost 0 bases, J lost 0 bases, and 9 bases lay in between. Germline V lookup: CDR1 MNHNS, CDR2 SASEGT. CDR3 protein: CASSEAKRTSYEQYF. The CDR3 DNA is TGTGCCAGCAGTGAAGCTAAACGGACCTCCTACGAGCAGTACTTC.

The sample holds a few counts of this clone. Other DNA sequences from this sample encode an identical CDR3 as well. This rearrangement joins TRBV7-6 to TRBJ2-7; D remains unclear. Per germline, CDR1 SGHVS and CDR2 FNYEAQ. Trimming removed 5 bases at V and 3 bases at J, with 5 bases between. The CDR3 has 11 residues. The CDR3 DNA reads TGTGCCAGCAGCCCCGGCTACGAGCAGTACTTC. Encoded protein: CASSPGYEQYF. Variable domain in full (rest from reference TRBV7-6 and TRBJ2-7): GAGVSQSPRYKVTKRGQDVALRCDPISGHVSLYWYRQALGQGPEFLTYFNYEAQQDKSGLPNDRFSAERPEGSISTLTIQRTEQRDSAMYRCASSPGYEQYFGPGTRLTVT.

The V gene is TRBV19, the J gene TRBJ1-2; D remains unclear. The CDR3 runs 15 residues. The V gene lost 8 bases and the J gene lost 3 bases, with 19 bases spanning the gap. Germline CDR1 is LNHDA and CDR2 is SQIVND (reference sequence). The CDR3 loop reads CASGTTFGPHYGYTF. DNA for the CDR3: TGTGCCAGTGGTACCACCTTCGGACCTCACTATGGCTACACCTTC.

The gene calls are TRBV23-1 and TRBJ2-5; 10 bases align to TRBD1. TRBV23-1 is an ORF for which the function is uncertain. After removal of 0 bases from V and 5 bases from J, the junction contained 12 bases not matched to a gene. The CDR3 has 18 residues. The CDR3, as DNA: TGCGCCAGCAGTCAATCGCGAGACAGGGGGCCACTCAAGGAGACCCAGTACTTC. Translating it yields CASSQSRDRGPLKETQYF.

CDR3 DNA: TGTGCCAGCAGCTTCCGGGACAGGGATTCACCCCTCCACTTT. Translation: CASSFRDRDSPLHF. This chain uses TRBV7-2 with TRBJ1-6; 9 bases map to TRBD1. Germline V gene sequence: CDR1 SGHTA, CDR2 FQGNSA. Losses at the gene ends were 3 bases for V and 8 bases for J; bases not matched to a gene: 2. There are 14 residues in the CDR3.

V and J are TRBV12-5 and TRBJ1-2; weak D call: TRBD1 (5 bases). V shed 1 base and J shed 4 bases, with 13 bases lying between them. The CDR3 extends over 15 amino acids. The germline V gene encodes CDR1 LGHNT and CDR2 FRNRAP. CDR3 nucleotide sequence: TGTGCTAGTGGTTTGGGGGACTTTCGCTTCTATGGCTACACCTTC. Protein sequence: CASGLGDFRFYGYTF.

This clone was seen only once. This rearrangement joins TRBV12-3 or TRBV12-4 to TRBJ1-2, with D unresolved. The V end lost 1 base, the J end lost 4 bases, and 7 bases lay between the germline ends. This CDR3 is built from 13 residues. CDR3 region: CASSLVNSYGYTF. CDR3 nucleotides: TGTGCCAGCAGTTTAGTGAATAGCTATGGCTACACCTTC.

The chain joins TRBV29-1 to TRBJ2-2; D is possibly TRBD2 (5 bases). The V gene lost 7 bases and the J gene lost 3 bases, with 15 bases spanning the gap. This CDR3 is 14 amino acids long. Germline V gene sequence: CDR1 SQVTM, CDR2 ANQGSEA. This CDR3 is CSGSFGDYTGELFF. The CDR3 DNA reads as TGCAGCGGCAGTTTCGGGGATTACACCGGGGAGCTGTTTTTT.

The chain's CDR3 is CASSLDPYNEQFF. In nucleotides, the CDR3 is TGCGCCAGCAGCTTGGACCCGTACAATGAGCAGTTCTTC. This chain uses TRBV5-1 with TRBJ2-1; D is undetermined. Germline values: CDR1 SGHRS, CDR2 YFSETQ. The CDR3 runs to 13 residues. V lost 0 bases and J lost 4, with 5 bases in between.

This clone was counted only a few times. The chain joins TRBV20-1 to TRBJ1-2; D not certain. V shed 0 bases and J shed 12 bases, with 8 bases lying between them. CDR1 and CDR2 (germline): DFQATT, SNEGSKA (reference sequence). This CDR3 region has 10 residues. CDR3 sequence: CSARDLRDTF. CDR3 coding DNA: TGCAGTGCTAGAGATTTACGGGACACCTTC.

The genes are TRBV6-2 or TRBV6-3 and TRBJ2-1, with D possibly being TRBD2 (5 bases). The germline V gene has CDR1 MNHEY and CDR2 SVGEGT. V was clipped by 5 bases and J by 5 bases, with 10 bases between them. The length of the CDR3 is 13 residues. CDR3 sequence: CASSKDWNNEQFF. The CDR3 nucleotides read TGTGCCAGCAGTAAGGACTGGAACAATGAGCAGTTCTTC.

This chain connects TRBV7-6 to TRBJ2-3; 7 nucleotides agree with TRBD2. From germline, CDR1 is SGHVS and CDR2 FNYEAQ. J gave up 3 bases and V 2 bases, and 8 bases lay outside the gene matches. The length of the CDR3 is 16 residues. In DNA form, the CDR3 reads TGTGCCAGCAGCTTACGACTAGCCCTCCCGACAGATACGCAGTATTTT. Translating gives CASSLRLALPTDTQYF.

The chain is built from TRBV7-2 and TRBJ2-7, with 9 bases matching TRBD2. Germline V CDR1 and CDR2: SGHTA, FQGNSA. The junction had 2 bases not matched to a gene; V was cut back by 3 bases and J by 5 bases. This CDR3 spans 13 amino acids. CDR3 loop: CASSFAGGDEQYV. The CDR3 DNA reads TGTGCCAGCAGCTTCGCGGGAGGGGACGAGCAGTACGTC.

The rearrangement joins TRBV28 to TRBJ1-3; TRBD1 agrees at 8 bases. CDR3 length: 13 amino acids. The germline V gene encodes CDR1 MDHEN and CDR2 SYDVKM. J was trimmed by 3 bases and V by 8 bases; bases with no gene match: 3. The CDR3 nucleotides are TGTGCCAGCTCGGGACAGGATGGAAACACCATATATTTT. Translated, it gives CASSGQDGNTIYF.

V and J are TRBV4-3 and TRBJ1-4; 9 bases line up with TRBD1. CDR1 is LGHNA, CDR2 YSLEER, per germline. The CDR3 is made up of 15 amino acids. Trimming at V came to 5 bases and at J to 7 bases, leaving 8 bases not matched to a gene. The CDR3 region is CASSSWTGVSEKLFF. The CDR3 DNA is TGCGCCAGCAGCTCTTGGACAGGGGTATCTGAAAAACTGTTTTTT.

The chain is built from TRBV7-2 and TRBJ1-6, with D hard to call. V lost 7 bases, J lost 9 bases, and 10 bases lay in between. The CDR3 has 12 residues. Germline assignment: CDR1 SGHTA and CDR2 FQGNSA. The CDR3 region is CASTLEGSPLHF. The CDR3 coding sequence is TGTGCCAGCACCTTGGAGGGTTCACCCCTCCACTTT.

The chain is built from TRBV16 and TRBJ1-1; possibly TRBD1 for D (6 bases). This CDR3 is 14 amino acids long. Germline V gives CDR1 KGHSY, CDR2 FQNENV. The germline V and J ends were trimmed by 5 bases and 2 bases, with 12 bases remaining between them. CDR3 in amino acids: CASSWGHQNTEAFF. The DNA of the CDR3 is TGTGCCAGCAGCTGGGGGCATCAAAACACTGAAGCTTTCTTT.

The chain uses TRBV10-1 and TRBJ2-3, with D perhaps being TRBD1 or TRBD2 (5 bases each). Trimming left V 3 bases short and J 4 bases short, with 11 bases between. The germline gives CDR1 WNHNN, CDR2 SYGVQD (reference sequence). The length of the CDR3 is 14 residues. The CDR3 here is CASSESGPSDTQYF. The CDR3 nucleotides read TGCGCCAGCAGTGAATCGGGGCCATCAGATACGCAGTATTTT.

The sample holds a few counts of this clone. Other DNA sequences from this sample encode an identical CDR3 as well. The chain employs TRBV27 and TRBJ1-2; no clear D gene. The CDR3 has 13 residues. CDR1 MNHEY and CDR2 SMNVEV come from the germline V gene (reference sequence). V lost 2 bases to trimming and J lost 4 bases, with 8 bases between them. The CDR3 region is CASSLRGSYGYTF. CDR3 bases: TGTGCCAGCAGTTTACGGGGAAGCTATGGCTACACCTTC.

The chain couples TRBV29-1 to TRBJ1-2; TRBD1 agrees at 7 bases. J was trimmed by 3 bases and V by 2 bases; bases with no gene match: 9. Germline V lookup: CDR1 SQVTM, CDR2 ANQGSEA. There are 15 residues in the CDR3. The CDR3 bases are TGCAGCGTTGAAATAAGGGAGGGGGCTGACTATGGCTACACCTTC. This sequence encodes CSVEIREGADYGYTF.

The chain combines TRBV7-9 with TRBJ1-1; D may be TRBD1 (5 bases). Trimming stripped 1 base from V and 4 bases from J, with 10 bases between. This CDR3 comprises 14 residues. The V gene's germline CDR1 is SEHNR and CDR2 FQNEAQ (reference sequence). The CDR3 sequence: CASSLGQGFTEAFF. The CDR3 DNA follows: TGTGCCAGCAGCTTAGGGCAGGGCTTCACTGAAGCTTTCTTT.